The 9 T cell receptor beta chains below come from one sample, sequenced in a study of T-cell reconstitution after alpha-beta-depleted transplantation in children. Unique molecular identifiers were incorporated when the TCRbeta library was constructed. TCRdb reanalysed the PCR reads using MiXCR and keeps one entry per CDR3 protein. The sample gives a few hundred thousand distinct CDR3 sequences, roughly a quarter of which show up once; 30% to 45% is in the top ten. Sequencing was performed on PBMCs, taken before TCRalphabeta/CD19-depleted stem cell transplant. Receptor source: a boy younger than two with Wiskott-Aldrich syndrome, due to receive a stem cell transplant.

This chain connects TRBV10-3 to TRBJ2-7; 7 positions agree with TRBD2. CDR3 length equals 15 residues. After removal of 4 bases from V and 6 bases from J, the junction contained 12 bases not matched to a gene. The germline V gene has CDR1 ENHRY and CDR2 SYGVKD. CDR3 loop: CAISGPTATSTEQYF. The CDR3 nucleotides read TGTGCCATCAGTGGGCCGACGGCGACTAGCACCGAGCAGTACTTC.

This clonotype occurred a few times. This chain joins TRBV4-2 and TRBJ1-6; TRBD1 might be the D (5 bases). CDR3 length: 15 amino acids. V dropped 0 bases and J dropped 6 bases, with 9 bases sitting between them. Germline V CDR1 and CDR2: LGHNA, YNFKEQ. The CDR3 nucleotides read TGTGCCAGCAGCCAAGAAGGGGAAGGTAATTCACCCCTCCACTTT. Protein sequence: CASSQEGEGNSPLHF.

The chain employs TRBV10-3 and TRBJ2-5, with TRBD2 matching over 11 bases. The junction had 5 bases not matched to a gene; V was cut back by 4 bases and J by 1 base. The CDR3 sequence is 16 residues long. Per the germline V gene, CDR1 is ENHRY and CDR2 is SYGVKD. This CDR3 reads CAISVLAGAPQETQYF. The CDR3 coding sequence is TGTGCCATCAGTGTACTAGCGGGAGCCCCCCAAGAGACCCAGTACTTC.

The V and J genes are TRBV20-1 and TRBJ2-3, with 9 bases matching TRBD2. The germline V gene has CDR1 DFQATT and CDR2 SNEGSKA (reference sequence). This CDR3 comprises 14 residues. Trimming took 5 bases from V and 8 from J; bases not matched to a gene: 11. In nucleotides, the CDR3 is TGCAGTGCTGTTCGTAGCGGGAGTTTGGGTACGCAGTATTTT. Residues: CSAVRSGSLGTQYF.

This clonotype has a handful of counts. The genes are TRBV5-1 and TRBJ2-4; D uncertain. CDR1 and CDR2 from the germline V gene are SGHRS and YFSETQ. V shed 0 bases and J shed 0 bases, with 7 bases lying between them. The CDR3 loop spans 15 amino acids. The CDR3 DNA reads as TGCGCCAGCAGCTTGGAGTTCCCAGCCAAAAACATTCAGTACTTC. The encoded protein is CASSLEFPAKNIQYF.

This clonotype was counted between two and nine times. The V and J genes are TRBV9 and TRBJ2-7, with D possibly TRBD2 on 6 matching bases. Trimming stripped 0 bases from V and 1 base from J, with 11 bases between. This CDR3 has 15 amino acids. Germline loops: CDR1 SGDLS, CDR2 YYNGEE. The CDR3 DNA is TGTGCCAGCAGCGTAGGGGGACTTCCATCCTACGAGCAGTACTTC. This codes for CASSVGGLPSYEQYF.

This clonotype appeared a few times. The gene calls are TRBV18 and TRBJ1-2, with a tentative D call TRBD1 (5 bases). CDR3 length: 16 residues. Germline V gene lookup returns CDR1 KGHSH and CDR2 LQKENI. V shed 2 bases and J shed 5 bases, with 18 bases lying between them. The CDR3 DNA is TGTGCCAGCTCACCATCGGCCGGGGCCTCGGGTTATGGCTACACCTTC. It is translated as CASSPSAGASGYGYTF.

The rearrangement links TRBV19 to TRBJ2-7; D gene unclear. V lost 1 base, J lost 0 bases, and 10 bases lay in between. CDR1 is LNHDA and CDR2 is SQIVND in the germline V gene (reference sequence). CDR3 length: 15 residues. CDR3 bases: TGTGCCAGTAGTATAGTAAAGACCTTCTCCTACGAGCAGTACTTC. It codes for CASSIVKTFSYEQYF. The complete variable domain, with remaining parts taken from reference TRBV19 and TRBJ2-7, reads DGGITQSPKYLFRKEGQNVTLSCEQNLNHDAMYWYRQDPGQGLRLIYYSQIVNDFQKGDIAEGYSVSREKKESFPLTVTSAQKNPTAFYLCASSIVKTFSYEQYFGPGTRLTVT.

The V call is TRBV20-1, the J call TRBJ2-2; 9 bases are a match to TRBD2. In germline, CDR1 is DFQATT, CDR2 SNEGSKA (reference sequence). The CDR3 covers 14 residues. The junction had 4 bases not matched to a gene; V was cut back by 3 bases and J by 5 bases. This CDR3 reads CSASLGLATGELFF. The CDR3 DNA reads TGCAGTGCTAGTTTGGGACTAGCTACCGGGGAGCTGTTTTTT.